The clone carrying this TCR beta chain was counted only a few times. Antigen: not known. The sample belongs to a study of shared clonotypes between healthy human individuals. Overall study context: The study enrolled a couple of women and a few men aged 18 to 49. Researchers assigned three CD4 naive, three CD4 memory, two CD8 naive and one CD8 memory plate to each donor.

CDR1 is SGHRS and CDR2 is YFSETQ in the germline V gene. CDR3 length: 14 residues. The V end was cut by 3 bases, the J end by 3 bases, with 12 bases between. The protocol was immunoSEQ multiplex PCR, while the TCRdb copy is restricted to in-frame clones and leaves out a portion. The sample carries roughly 700,000 clones, roughly 87% recorded once. Study-level points and caveats: It was expected that sequencing depth would affect clonotype sharing among donors.

The V and J genes are TRBV5-1 and TRBJ1-2, with a tentative D call TRBD1 (5 bases). Sample: memory CD8+ T cells from PBMCs. Subset of the sample: CD45RO+ cells pooled with CCR7-negative TemRA cells. This sequence originates from a man aged 18 to 29 in good health. Some clones in this sample may be carry-over from other donors' samples. In DNA, the CDR3 is TGCGCCAGCAGCTGGACAAAAGGGGACTATGGCTACACCTTC. This gives the protein CASSWTKGDYGYTF.